Reported below is one TCR beta chain. The target of this receptor is not known. No much larger clone is present one base from it, and per-base qualities are unavailable. The sample comes from a study of T-cell memory formation after mild COVID-19 (dated by TCRdb to 2020 to 2023). Background on the whole study: TCR sequence clusters from the two donors were largely donor specific. In a couple of donors, T-cell clones that expanded and contracted after mild COVID-19 were followed by sequencing TCRalpha and TCRbeta repertoires longitudinally. Two young, previously healthy adult volunteers, one female and one male, were included in the cohort. Overall results and qualifications from the work: SARS-CoV-2 specificity was not confirmed for the second-wave clones peaking on day 37. Clones contracting from day 15 to 85 had balanced CD4/CD8 phenotypes, while a second wave expanding from day 15 to 37 was biased towards CD4+. Only two mild cases were covered by the study, and larger cohorts that include severe cases with pre-infection samples were considered necessary. Some responding clones were detected in pre-infection memory, suggesting pre-existing cross-reactive memory T cells joined the SARS-CoV-2 response. Contracting CD4+ clones were found mainly in CM and EM memory subsets, while CD8+ clones were enriched in EMRA.

Trimming removed 1 base from V and 8 bases from J, leaving 8 bases between the germline ends. The germline V gene (reference sequence) yields LNHDA for CDR1 and SQIVND for CDR2. The CDR3 runs 12 residues from the cysteine to the phenylalanine. CDR3 DNA is the only sequence kept; it has 36 bases, read in frame from the first base. Ficoll-Paque density gradient centrifugation was the method used to isolate PBMCs. Sequencing was carried out with an Illumina NovaSeq 6000. cDNA libraries for TCRalpha and TCRbeta were prepared by 5'RACE using constant-segment primers, with sample barcodes and unique molecular identifiers added. Trizol reagent was used to extract RNA from every sample. Library amplification was performed in two PCR steps, and a second sample barcode and Illumina TruSeq adapters were introduced in the second step. Sequencing of the libraries was done on an Illumina NovaSeq, producing 2 x 150 bp paired-end reads. Concerning the study's data processing: Reads were demultiplexed and collapsed into UMI-guided consensus sequences with migec v1.2.7. Using mixcr v2.1.11, the UMI consensuses were aligned to TRA and TRB V and J templates and assembled into clonotypes. A clonotype was counted as expanded or contracted only when both edgeR and NoisET called the clonotype significant, with the noise models trained on biological replicates. For edgeR calls, the cutoffs were a false discovery rate-adjusted p below 0.01 and a log2 fold-change threshold of 1. As an exploratory analysis of dynamics, max-normalized trajectories of the 1000 most abundant clonotypes were examined by PCA with hierarchical clustering. The CD4 or CD8 phenotype of responding clones was assigned using the separately sequenced CD4+ and CD8+ repertoires. TCRdb reprocessing: public reads trimmed at Q25 with fastp, clones called with MiXCR, in-frame beta chains kept. Each CDR3 protein gets just one entry, which takes the most common genes and DNA from the rows behind it. TCRdb, not the authors, supplied the V and J calls. The sample table shows around 340,000 distinct CDR3 sequences, and 10% to 15% are seen once. The ten biggest clones cover about 22% of the sample.

This TCR was recovered from a man aged 18 to 30 who had mild COVID-19 (a few samples of this study predate the infection). The sample titles of this study are shuffled in the database, so cell type and time point are left out; the donor was told from shared clones. The sequence is built from TRBV19 and TRBJ1-1; the D gene is unclear. The sample comprised PBMCs or a T cell subset sorted from them (not recorded which). The sequenced DNA: TGTGCCAGTAGTATAGTTCCCTCGGAAGCTTTCTTT. Translated, it gives CASSIVPSEAFF.